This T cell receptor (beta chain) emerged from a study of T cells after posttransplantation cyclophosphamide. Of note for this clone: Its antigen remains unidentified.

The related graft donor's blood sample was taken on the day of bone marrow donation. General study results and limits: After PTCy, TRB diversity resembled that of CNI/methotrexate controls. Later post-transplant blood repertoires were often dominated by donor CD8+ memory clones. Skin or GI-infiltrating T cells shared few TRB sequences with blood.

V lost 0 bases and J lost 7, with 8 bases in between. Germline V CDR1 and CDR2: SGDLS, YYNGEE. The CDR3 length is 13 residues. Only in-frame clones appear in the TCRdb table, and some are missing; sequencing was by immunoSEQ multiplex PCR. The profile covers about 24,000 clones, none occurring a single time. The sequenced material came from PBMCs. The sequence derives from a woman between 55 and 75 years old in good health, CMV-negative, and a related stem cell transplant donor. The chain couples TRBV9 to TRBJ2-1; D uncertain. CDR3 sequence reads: CASSVVPRNEQFF. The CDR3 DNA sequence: TGTGCCAGCAGCGTAGTCCCTCGTAATGAGCAGTTCTTC.